These 9 T cell receptor beta chains share one sample of origin, sequenced in a study of control samples from healthy donors and cancer patients. TCRdb keeps only in-frame clones here, not all; method: immunoSEQ multiplex PCR. The data show approximately 140,000 clones, over 85% seen once. The specimen sequenced was blood. Source of these receptors: a man between 18 and 35 years old in good health.

This clone was counted a single time. This chain connects TRBV12-3 or TRBV12-4 to TRBJ2-1; the D gene is possibly TRBD1 (6 bases). Deletions cut 1 base from V and 11 bases from J, with 9 bases between. The CDR3 spans 12 residues. CDR3 sequence: CASSLDREKQFF. The CDR3 DNA is TGTGCCAGCAGTTTAGACAGGGAAAAGCAGTTCTTC.

The genes are TRBV3-1 (or the pseudogene TRBV3-2) and TRBJ2-5; TRBD1 is a possible D gene (5 bases). CDR1 is LGHDT and CDR2 is YNNKEL in the germline V gene (reference sequence). Trimming left V 2 bases short and J 4 bases short, with 17 bases between. The CDR3 runs to 16 residues. CDR3 loop: CASSQTRARFRETQYF. CDR3 sequence (DNA): TGTGCCAGCAGCCAAACCAGGGCCAGGTTTCGAGAGACCCAGTACTTC.

The rearrangement links TRBV20-1 to TRBJ1-1; D is uncertain. Germline V gene sequence: CDR1 DFQATT, CDR2 SNEGSKA (reference sequence). There are 10 residues in the CDR3. Trimming removed 6 bases at V and 5 bases at J, with 7 bases between. CDR3 bases: TGCAGTGCCGCATGGACTGAAGCTTTCTTT. The encoded protein is CSAAWTEAFF.

This chain connects TRBV13 to TRBJ2-7; 10 bases fit TRBD1. With V trimmed by 3 bases and J by 3 bases, 5 bases remained unmatched. CDR1 and CDR2 (germline): PRHDT, FYEKMQ (reference sequence). The CDR3 contains 15 residues. The CDR3 sequence is CASSFGTGDFYEQYF. In nucleotides, the CDR3 is TGTGCCAGCAGCTTCGGGACAGGGGACTTCTACGAGCAGTACTTC.

The V and J genes are TRBV28 and TRBJ2-5; perhaps TRBD2 as D (6 bases). The CDR3 totals 15 residues. V lost 6 bases and J lost 0, with 14 bases in between. Germline V gene lookup returns CDR1 MDHEN and CDR2 SYDVKM. CDR3 bases: TGTGCCAGCAGCCCGCCCGGACTATACCAAGAGACCCAGTACTTC. Its translation: CASSPPGLYQETQYF.

The chain has TRBV12-5 and TRBJ1-3; 10 bases map to TRBD1. Per the germline V gene, CDR1 is LGHNT and CDR2 is FRNRAP. The CDR3 length is 15 residues. J lost 1 base, V lost 6 bases, and 3 bases had no gene match. CDR3 amino acids: CASGKDRGSGNTIYF. CDR3 coding DNA: TGTGCTAGTGGAAAGGACAGGGGGTCTGGAAACACCATATATTTT.

DNA of the CDR3: TGTGCCAGCACCCCCTCCGAGGTAGGCAAGCAGTTCTTC. It specifies CASTPSEVGKQFF. This chain links TRBV6-5 with TRBJ2-1; D gene unclear. The V end was cut by 7 bases, the J end by 11 bases, with 18 bases between. Germline V gene sequence: CDR1 MNHEY, CDR2 SVGAGI. The CDR3 length is 13 residues.

This sequence joins TRBV11-3 and TRBJ2-3; the D gene is possibly TRBD2 (6 bases). V lost 4 bases and J 0 bases, leaving 11 bases between the germline ends. The CDR3 runs 15 residues. Germline CDR1 is SGHNT and CDR2 is YENEEA. CDR3 DNA: TGTGCCAGCAGCTCTGGGACTTCTAGCACAGATACGCAGTATTTT. Protein: CASSSGTSSTDTQYF. Complete variable domain (other parts from reference TRBV11-3 and TRBJ2-3): EAGVVQSPRYKIIEKKQPVAFWCNPISGHNTLYWYLQNLGQGPELLIRYENEEAVDDSQLPKDRFSAERLKGVDSTLKIQPAELGDSAVYLCASSSGTSSTDTQYFGPGTRLTVL.

The rearrangement uses TRBV27 and TRBJ1-4; perhaps TRBD1 as D (6 bases). Germline V gene lookup returns CDR1 MNHEY and CDR2 SMNVEV (reference sequence). The ends were cut back, 8 bases at V and 5 bases at J, with 15 bases in the middle. The CDR3 has 14 amino acids. CDR3 nucleotides: TGTGCCAGCTTAGGAGCTGGGGGCAATGAAAAACTGTTTTTT. Translating gives CASLGAGGNEKLFF.